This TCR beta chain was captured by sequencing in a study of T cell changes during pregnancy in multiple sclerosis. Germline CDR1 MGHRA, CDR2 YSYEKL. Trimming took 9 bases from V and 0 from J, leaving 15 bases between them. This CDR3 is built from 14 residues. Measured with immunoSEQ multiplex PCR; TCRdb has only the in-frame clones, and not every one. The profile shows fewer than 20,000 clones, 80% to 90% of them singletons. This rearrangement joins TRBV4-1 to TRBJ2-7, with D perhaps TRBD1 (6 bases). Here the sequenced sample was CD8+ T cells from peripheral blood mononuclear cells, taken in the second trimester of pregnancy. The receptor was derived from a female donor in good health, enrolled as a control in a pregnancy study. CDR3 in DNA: TGCGCCAGTAGAACAGGGCCCCTCTCCTACGAGCAGTACTTC. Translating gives CASRTGPLSYEQYF.